Described below is a single T cell receptor (beta chain) sequence and its context. They ran version v3.0 of the immunoSEQ assay at survey level. Profiled with immunoSEQ multiplex PCR; TCRdb holds only in-frame clones, not every one. The data show 15,000 to 20,000 clones, around 80% seen once. These data are taken from a study of long-term antiretroviral therapy in people with HIV. Each sample contained roughly 0.95-10 million cryopreserved PBMC, thawed before DNA extraction. The V end lost 1 base, the J end lost 3 bases, and 10 bases lay between the germline ends. Germline V gene data show CDR1 as SEHNR and CDR2 as FQNEAQ (reference sequence). The CDR3 covers 15 residues.

The chain combines TRBV7-9 with TRBJ1-3; D may be TRBD1 (5 bases). The sequencing used unsorted PBMCs, collected at the start of antiretroviral therapy, before treatment. The clonotype was recovered from a middle-aged woman with HIV. CDR3 protein: CASSLGRGSGNTIYF. In DNA, the CDR3 is TGTGCCAGCAGCTTAGGACGGGGGAGTGGAAACACCATATATTTT. Full variable domain (missing parts from reference TRBV7-9 and TRBJ1-3): DTGVSQNPRHKITKRGQNVTFRCDPISEHNRLYWYRQTLGQGPEFLTYFQNEAQLEKSRLLSDRFSAERPKGSFSTLEIQRTEQGDSAMYLCASSLGRGSGNTIYFGEGSWLTVV.